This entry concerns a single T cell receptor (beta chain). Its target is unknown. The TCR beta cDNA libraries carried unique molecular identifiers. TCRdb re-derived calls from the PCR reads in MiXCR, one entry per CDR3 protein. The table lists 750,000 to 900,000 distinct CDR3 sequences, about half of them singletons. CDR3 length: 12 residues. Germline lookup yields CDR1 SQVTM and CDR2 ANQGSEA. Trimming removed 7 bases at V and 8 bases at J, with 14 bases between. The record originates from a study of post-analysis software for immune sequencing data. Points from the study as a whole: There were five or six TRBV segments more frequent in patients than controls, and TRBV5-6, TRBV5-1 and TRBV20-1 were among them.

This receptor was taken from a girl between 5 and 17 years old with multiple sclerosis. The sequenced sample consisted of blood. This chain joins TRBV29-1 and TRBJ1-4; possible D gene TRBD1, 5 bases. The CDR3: CSAARGVEKLFF. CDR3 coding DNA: TGCAGCGCCGCCCGGGGGGTCGAAAAACTGTTTTTT.